A selection of T cell receptor beta chains follows, all from one sample in a study of a mutant IDH1 vaccine in newly diagnosed glioma. Antigens for these TCRs are unknown. Clones were sequenced by immunoSEQ multiplex PCR, and TCRdb holds only the in-frame ones, with some missing. The repertoire has 43,000 or so clones, approximately 92% of them found once; the top ten carry 2% to 2.5%. The material was PBMCs, obtained from a glioma patient whose treatment included an IDH1 peptide vaccine. All receptors derive from a man aged 45-60 years with glioma. Both conserved end residues are part of each CDR3. D genes are given only for firm matches. The size field is filled for only some rows; it gives once, few, many or a size class.

j_call | v_call | clone_size | d_call | cdr3_nt | cdr3_aa
TRBJ2-7 | TRBV4-2 | NA | NA | TGTGCCAGCAGCGTCCCCGGTGGAGGCTACGAGCAGTACTTC | CASSVPGGGYEQYF
TRBJ1-6 | TRBV7-9 | once | NA | TGTGCCAGCAGCAATACTAATTCACCCCTCCACTTT | CASSNTNSPLHF
TRBJ1-2 | TRBV5-5 | NA | NA | TGTGCCAGCAGCTTGCCCCAAACGGGCTATGGCTACACCTTC | CASSLPQTGYGYTF
TRBJ2-5 | TRBV18 | NA | TRBD1 | TGTGCCAGCTCACCGCCCCCTACAGGGGGCCAAGAGACCCAGTACTTC | CASSPPPTGGQETQYF
TRBJ2-1 | TRBV19 | NA | NA | TGTGCCAGTAGTATGGGCAGGTACAATGAGCAGTTCTTC | CASSMGRYNEQFF
TRBJ2-7 | TRBV5-1 | few | TRBD1 | TGCGCCAGCAGCCTGACCAGGTCTGGACAGGACGAGCAGTACTTC | CASSLTRSGQDEQYF
TRBJ2-5 | TRBV15 | NA | TRBD1 | TGTGCCACCAGCAGATGGGGACAGTCCCAAGAGACCCAGTACTTC | CATSRWGQSQETQYF
TRBJ2-1 | TRBV7-8 | once | NA | TGTGCCAGCAGCGCCGTTAGGTACAATGAGCAGTTCTTC | CASSAVRYNEQFF
TRBJ2-3 | TRBV9 | NA | NA | TGTGCCAGCAGCGTAGTCTCATCGGACGATACGCAGTATTTT | CASSVVSSDDTQYF
TRBJ2-3 | TRBV4-3 | NA | NA | TGCGCCAGCAGCCCTTCAACTAGTCCCAGCACAGATACGCAGTATTTT | CASSPSTSPSTDTQYF
TRBJ1-1 | TRBV7-6 | NA | NA | TGTGCCAGCAGCTTAGCTCGGGGCGGAGTGGGCACTGAAGCTTTCTTT | CASSLARGGVGTEAFF
TRBJ1-2 | TRBV28 | once | TRBD1 | TGTGCCACCCTGACAGGGTTTGGCTACACCTTC | CATLTGFGYTF
TRBJ2-2 | TRBV30 | NA | NA | TGTGCCTGTTCGAGGGCCGGGGAGCTGTTTTTT | CACSRAGELFF
TRBJ2-5 | TRBV10-1 | NA | TRBD2 | TGCGCCAGCAGTGAACTAGCGGGGGGCCAGGAGACCCAGTACTTC | CASSELAGGQETQYF
TRBJ1-1 | TRBV19 | NA | TRBD1 | TGTGCCAGTAGTATAGGACAGGGATTCGACACTGAAGCTTTCTTT | CASSIGQGFDTEAFF
TRBJ2-5 | TRBV7-7 | NA | TRBD2 | TGTGCTAGCAGCTCCCTAGCGGGAGGCTGGGAGACCCAGTACTTC | CASSSLAGGWETQYF
TRBJ2-5 | TRBV5-4 | NA | NA | TGTGCCAGCAGCTTGGCACGGGAAGAGACCCAGTACTTC | CASSLAREETQYF
TRBJ1-2 | TRBV7-3 | NA | NA | TGTGCCAGCAGCGGGGACGGCTATGGCTACACCTTC | CASSGDGYGYTF
TRBJ2-1 | TRBV5-1 | once | TRBD2 | TGCGCCAGCAGCCAACTAGCGGACTCCTACAATGAGCAGTTCTTC | CASSQLADSYNEQFF
TRBJ2-7 | TRBV5-4 | NA | TRBD1 | TGTGCCAGCAGCGGTTCCGGGACAGGGGGCTCCGAGCAGTACTTC | CASSGSGTGGSEQYF
TRBJ1-2 | TRBV6-5 | NA | TRBD1 | TGTGCCAGCAGACCATTCTCGACAGGGGGCAGGGGCTACACCTTC | CASRPFSTGGRGYTF
TRBJ1-1 | TRBV27 | NA | NA | TGTGCCAGCAGTTTGTACGGTTCCTTGCCTGAAGCTTTCTTT | CASSLYGSLPEAFF
TRBJ2-7 | TRBV5-6 | NA | NA | TGTGCCAGCAGCTTGTCCCTTTCATACTACGAGCAGTACTTC | CASSLSLSYYEQYF
TRBJ2-7 | TRBV2 | NA | TRBD1 | TGTGCCCAGGGGACAGGTTCCTACGAGCAGTACTTC | CAQGTGSYEQYF
TRBJ2-3 | TRBV5-1 | few | NA | TGCGCCAGCAGCACTCTGGCAGGGAAGGCAGATACGCAGTATTTT | CASSTLAGKADTQYF
TRBJ2-7 | TRBV7-9 | NA | TRBD2 | TGTGCCAGCAGCCACCCTTTTTCTAGCGGGAGCTACGAGCAGTACTTC | CASSHPFSSGSYEQYF
TRBJ2-7 | TRBV28 | NA | NA | TGTGCCAGCAGTTTACCCTATGGGGCGGGGGCCACCTACGAGCAGTACTTC | CASSLPYGAGATYEQYF
TRBJ1-1 | TRBV4-1 | medium-sized | TRBD1 | TGCGCCAGCAGCCCCGTGACAGGGGTGAACACTGAAGCTTTCTTT | CASSPVTGVNTEAFF
TRBJ2-1 | TRBV14 | NA | TRBD2 | TGTGCCAGCAGCCCCAAGGGACTAGCGGGCTACAATGAGCAGTTCTTC | CASSPKGLAGYNEQFF
TRBJ2-7 | TRBV5-4 | medium-sized | TRBD1 | TGTGCCAGCAGCAACCGGGGGACAGGGAGGTCCGAGCAGTACTTC | CASSNRGTGRSEQYF
TRBJ1-2 | TRBV4-2 | NA | NA | TGTGCCAGCACCCCAGGGGCTTTTGGCAGTCAGCGTGGCTACACCTTC | CASTPGAFGSQRGYTF
TRBJ1-6 | TRBV28 | NA | NA | TGTGCCGCCCGAGGGAGGGGGTCCTATAATTCACCCCTCCACTTT | CAARGRGSYNSPLHF
TRBJ1-2 | TRBV28 | NA | TRBD1 | TGTGCCAGCAGACGGCCAATACAGGGGGTCTATGGCTACACCTTC | CASRRPIQGVYGYTF
TRBJ2-7 | TRBV4-1 | NA | NA | TGCGCCAGCAGCCAACGGACTAGTGCGGGGGCAAGTTACGAGCAGTACTTC | CASSQRTSAGASYEQYF
TRBJ1-6 | TRBV4-2 | NA | TRBD1 | TGTGCCAGCAGCCAGGACAGGGTCTCTCGGTCACCCCTCCACTTT | CASSQDRVSRSPLHF
TRBJ1-1 | TRBV27 | NA | NA | TGTGCCAGCAGTTCCCTAAAAGCTGAAGCTTTCTTT | CASSSLKAEAFF
TRBJ1-4 | TRBV19 | NA | NA | TGTGCCAGTAGTATCGCGACGCGGGGGAGTACTAATGAAAAACTGTTTTTT | CASSIATRGSTNEKLFF
TRBJ1-5 | TRBV19 | NA | NA | TGTGCCAGTAGTATTAGGGATCCAAATCAGCCCCAGCATTTT | CASSIRDPNQPQHF
TRBJ1-2 | TRBV28 | NA | NA | TGTGCCAGCACCCTTGGGGGGCAGCCGAGGGGCTACACCTTC | CASTLGGQPRGYTF
TRBJ2-3 | TRBV10-3 | NA | NA | TGTGCCATCAGCCCCAGCCCCGACAGAATCACAGATACGCAGTATTTT | CAISPSPDRITDTQYF
TRBJ1-4 | TRBV4-3 | NA | NA | TGCGCCAGCAGCGCAGGGGTACCTAATGAAAAACTGTTTTTT | CASSAGVPNEKLFF
TRBJ2-2 | TRBV28 | NA | NA | TGTGCCAGCAGTTTGAGACAGTCGAACACCGGGGAGCTGTTTTTT | CASSLRQSNTGELFF
TRBJ1-1 | TRBV9 | NA | NA | TGTGCCAGCAGCCCGGTGCGGGGCTTGGACACTGAAGCTTTCTTT | CASSPVRGLDTEAFF
TRBJ2-4 | TRBV4-3 | NA | NA | TGCGCCAGCAGCCTCAAAAGGGTCAAAAACATTCAGTACTTC | CASSLKRVKNIQYF
TRBJ2-7 | TRBV5-6 | NA | NA | TGTGCCAGCAGTCCGCGAGGGACCGAGCAGTACTTC | CASSPRGTEQYF
TRBJ2-1 | TRBV9 | NA | TRBD2 | TGTGCCAGCAGCGTTACGGGACTAGCGGGAGGAAACGTCTACAATGAGCAGTTCTTC | CASSVTGLAGGNVYNEQFF
TRBJ2-2 | TRBV9 | NA | NA | TGTGCCAGCAGCGCCTATGCAGGGACCGGGGAGCTGTTTTTT | CASSAYAGTGELFF
TRBJ2-7 | TRBV28 | NA | NA | TGTGCCAGCAGTCACTCCTACGAGCAGTACTTC | CASSHSYEQYF
TRBJ1-1 | TRBV7-3 | NA | NA | TGTGCCAGCAGCTTCTCCGACGGGGGTGGGCAAGCTTTCTTT | CASSFSDGGGQAFF
TRBJ2-2 | TRBV7-2 | NA | NA | TGTGCCAGCAGCTTGAGGGCAACAAACACCGGGGAGCTGTTTTTT | CASSLRATNTGELFF
TRBJ2-7 | TRBV7-2 | NA | TRBD2 | TGTGCCAGCAGCCCAAGGAGGGGAGGGTCCGAGCAGTACTTC | CASSPRRGGSEQYF
TRBJ1-1 | TRBV19 | NA | TRBD1 | TGTGCCAGTAGTTCTCTGGGACAGGGTCGCACTGAAGCTTTCTTT | CASSSLGQGRTEAFF
TRBJ2-7 | TRBV7-9 | NA | NA | TGTGCCAGCAGCTTAGTCGAGGGACGCGAGCAGTACTTC | CASSLVEGREQYF
TRBJ1-1 | TRBV6-6 | NA | NA | TGTGCCAGCAGTTCGAGGAGTGGGGTCTCGGGCACTGAAGCTTTCTTT | CASSSRSGVSGTEAFF
TRBJ2-5 | TRBV7-2 | NA | TRBD1 | TGTGCCAGCAGCCTGGGACAGAAAGAGACCCAGTACTTC | CASSLGQKETQYF